Listed below are T cell receptor beta chains from one sample, sequenced in a study of T cell repertoires and Cas9 in healthy adults. This table comes from immunoSEQ multiplex PCR, and its TCRdb copy is limited to in-frame clones, with some not included. The sample holds approximately 21,000 clones, roughly 90% seen once. Sequencing was performed on CD4+ effector T cells (CD127+, CD25-, CD137-, CD154-) from PBMCs; culture status not recorded. The receptors derive from a human donor in good health. The CDR3 runs from the conserved cysteine through the conserved F or W. D genes are given only for firm matches. Where a row states a size, it is once, few, many or the class of an expanded clone; other rows omit it.

abundance	d_gene	j_gene	len	v_gene	CDR3nt	CDR3aa
NA	NA	TRBJ2-7	15	TRBV18	TGTGCCAGCTCACCACGGGACGGACGATCCTACGAGCAGTACTTC	CASSPRDGRSYEQYF
NA	NA	TRBJ1-1	17	TRBV5-1	TGCGCCAGCAGCTTTTCTGGGGCCGTCAGATTGAACACTGAAGCTTTCTTT	CASSFSGAVRLNTEAFF
NA	TRBD1	TRBJ2-3	15	TRBV5-1	TGCGCCAGCAGCTTGGAGGACAGGGGTACAGATACGCAGTATTTT	CASSLEDRGTDTQYF
NA	TRBD2	TRBJ2-1	15	TRBV13	TGTGCCAGCAGCTTAGGCCGGCGAAGCGGGGGATCGAAGTTCTTC	CASSLGRRSGGSKFF
NA	TRBD2	TRBJ2-2	15	TRBV11-1	TGTGCCAGCAGCTTAGAGGCGGGGGGCCCCGGGGAGCTGTTTTTT	CASSLEAGGPGELFF
NA	NA	TRBJ1-5	14	TRBV27	TGTGCCAGCAGTTTTTACGGCGGCAATCAGCCCCAGCATTTT	CASSFYGGNQPQHF
NA	NA	TRBJ1-1	14	TRBV7-6	TGTGCCAGCAGCTTAGCGGGGCCAAACACTGAAGCTTTCTTT	CASSLAGPNTEAFF
NA	NA	TRBJ2-1	17	TRBV5-6	TGTGCCAGCAGCTTGTACCTTAGGGAGGCGGCAAACAATGAGCAGTTCTTC	CASSLYLREAANNEQFF
NA	NA	TRBJ2-7	13	TRBV7-3	TGTGCCAGCAGCCTAGAGTGGGGGCGAGAGCAGTACTTC	CASSLEWGREQYF
NA	TRBD2	TRBJ2-3	17	TRBV4-2	TGTGCCAGCAGCCCTGAAAAGGTCGGGGGGGGCACAGATACGCAGTATTTT	CASSPEKVGGGTDTQYF
NA	NA	TRBJ2-3	14	TRBV6-5	TGTGCCAGCAGTTATGGGGGCTCCACAGATACGCAGTATTTT	CASSYGGSTDTQYF
NA	NA	TRBJ2-1	15	TRBV4-2	TGTGCCAGCAGCCAAGTCCAGGGACGGCACAATGAGCAGTTCTTC	CASSQVQGRHNEQFF
NA	NA	TRBJ2-7	12	TRBV2	TGTGCCGGCGGGAAGCTCCTATACGAGCAGTACTTC	CAGGKLLYEQYF
few	NA	TRBJ1-5	15	TRBV6-1	TGTGCCAGCAGTGAAGGACCCAGCGAGGATCAGCCCCAGCATTTT	CASSEGPSEDQPQHF
NA	TRBD1	TRBJ1-4	16	TRBV11-2	TGTGCCAGCAGCCAGACAGGGGGCCAAACTAATGAAAAACTGTTTTTT	CASSQTGGQTNEKLFF
NA	NA	TRBJ2-1	13	TRBV7-2	TGTGCCAGCAGCTCCCAGGGGAATGATGAGCAGTTCTTC	CASSSQGNDEQFF
NA	NA	TRBJ1-2	15	TRBV2	TGTGCCAGCAGTGAATGGGACGGGGGGCTCTATGGCTACACCTTC	CASSEWDGGLYGYTF
NA	TRBD1	TRBJ2-7	15	TRBV5-5	TGTGCCAGCAGCCAGACCCGACAGGGGAGTGGTGAGCAGTACTTC	CASSQTRQGSGEQYF
NA	NA	TRBJ2-1	13	TRBV2	TGTGCCAGCAGTGAATGGTATTCCAATGAGCAGTTCTTC	CASSEWYSNEQFF
once	TRBD1	TRBJ1-1	14	TRBV6-1	TGTGCCAGCAGTAGGGGGACAGGGAACACTGAAGCTTTCTTT	CASSRGTGNTEAFF
NA	NA	TRBJ1-1	14	TRBV4-2	TGTGCCAGCAGCCAAGGGACACTGAACACTGAAGCTTTCTTT	CASSQGTLNTEAFF
NA	TRBD1	TRBJ2-2	15	TRBV5-1	TGCGCCAGCAGCGGACAGGGGGCAAACACCGGGGAGCTGTTTTTT	CASSGQGANTGELFF
NA	TRBD1	TRBJ2-7	13	TRBV6-5	TGTGCCAGCAGTGAAGAGACAGGGCACGAGCAGTACTTC	CASSEETGHEQYF
once	NA	TRBJ2-7	15	TRBV4-2	TGTGCCAGCAGTCATGGCGGGGAAATCCCCCGCGAGCAGTACTTC	CASSHGGEIPREQYF
NA	NA	TRBJ1-4	15	TRBV7-9	TGTGCCAGCAGCTTACCGACCAGAGTGGGGGAAAAACTGTTTTTT	CASSLPTRVGEKLFF
NA	NA	TRBJ1-4	15	TRBV25-1	TGTGCCAGCAGTTCGTCGTGGCAGGCTAATGAAAAACTGTTTTTT	CASSSSWQANEKLFF
NA	TRBD2	TRBJ2-3	17	TRBV5-1	TGCGCCAGCAGCTTGGAAGGGAGGGGAGGAGGGACAGATACGCAGTATTTT	CASSLEGRGGGTDTQYF
NA	NA	TRBJ1-4	15	TRBV18	TGTGCCAGCTCACCCTCAGGGGTGACTAATGAAAAACTGTTTTTT	CASSPSGVTNEKLFF
NA	NA	TRBJ1-3	13	TRBV7-2	TGTGCCAGCAGCTTACAAGCTGGAAACACCATATATTTT	CASSLQAGNTIYF
NA	TRBD2	TRBJ2-1	14	TRBV5-1	TGCGCCAGCAGGCCCAGCGGGGGGGCCTATGAGCAGTTCTTC	CASRPSGGAYEQFF
NA	TRBD1	TRBJ2-5	12	TRBV25-1	TGTGCCAGCAGCACCAGGGGGGAGACCCAGTACTTC	CASSTRGETQYF
once	TRBD1	TRBJ1-1	13	TRBV7-9	TGTGCCAGCAGCTGGACAGGGGACACTGAAGCTTTCTTT	CASSWTGDTEAFF
NA	TRBD1	TRBJ2-6	16	TRBV6-5	TGTGCCAGCAGTTACGGACAGGGGGTTGGGGCCAACGTCCTGACTTTC	CASSYGQGVGANVLTF
NA	NA	TRBJ2-2	15	TRBV5-4	TGTGCCAGCACGAACAGCCAGGCGAACACCGGGGAGCTGTTTTTT	CASTNSQANTGELFF
NA	NA	TRBJ1-1	14	TRBV11-2	TGTGCCAGCAGCTTAGAGTCAGGAGTCACTGAAGCTTTCTTT	CASSLESGVTEAFF
NA	TRBD1	TRBJ1-2	14	TRBV28	TGTGCCAGCAGTTTGGACAGGACTGACTATGGCTACACCTTC	CASSLDRTDYGYTF
NA	NA	TRBJ2-7	16	TRBV7-6	TGTGCCAGCAGCTTAGGGGGGGGGACAGCAGGCTACGAGCAGTACTTC	CASSLGGGTAGYEQYF
NA	NA	TRBJ2-2	12	TRBV9	TGTGCCAGCAGCGAAAACACCGGGGAGCTGTTTTTT	CASSENTGELFF
NA	NA	TRBJ1-2	15	TRBV7-9	TGTGCCAGCAGCGGACGGGCGGGTGAGGTTGGTGGCTACACCTTC	CASSGRAGEVGGYTF
NA	NA	TRBJ2-5	11	TRBV20-1	TGCAGTGCACAACACCAAGAGACCCAGTACTTC	CSAQHQETQYF
NA	NA	TRBJ2-7	14	TRBV2	TGTGCCAGCAGTGTCGACATTTCCAGCTACGAGCAGTACTTC	CASSVDISSYEQYF
NA	NA	TRBJ1-1	13	TRBV18	TGTGCCAGCTCACCACGACCGAACACTGAAGCTTTCTTT	CASSPRPNTEAFF
NA	NA	TRBJ1-2	16	TRBV5-5	TGTGCCAGCAGCCTAACTATTACCGACAATTACTATGGCTACACCTTC	CASSLTITDNYYGYTF
NA	NA	TRBJ2-7	19	TRBV1	TGCACCAGCAGCCAAGTAACTAGCGGGGGGGCCGTCTCCCCATACGAGCAGTACTTC	CTSSQVTSGGAVSPYEQYF
NA	TRBD2	TRBJ2-5	16	TRBV9	TGTGCCAGCAGCCCTCGGACTAGCGGTCGCCAAGAGACCCAGTACTTC	CASSPRTSGRQETQYF
NA	TRBD1	TRBJ1-6	16	TRBV7-9	TGTGCCAGCAGCCCTCGGGGGGGACAGGGTAATTCACCCCTCCACTTT	CASSPRGGQGNSPLHF